The 20 T cell receptor beta chains below come from one sample, sequenced in a study of blood T cell repertoires in COVID-19. TCRdb's copy holds only in-frame clones and misses some; the assay was immunoSEQ multiplex PCR. Among about 280,000 clones listed, roughly 87% were seen once. What was sequenced was peripheral blood. These receptors originate from a human donor in a cohort sampled during active COVID-19.

This clone appeared a single time. The V call is TRBV4-2, the J call TRBJ1-2, with 10 positions matching TRBD1. Trimming took 8 bases from V and 8 from J; bases not matched to a gene: 14. The CDR3 covers 15 residues. Germline V gene sequence: CDR1 LGHNA, CDR2 YNFKEQ. The CDR3 reads CASGTGTGESGGYTF. The CDR3 region has the DNA TGTGCCAGCGGTACGGGGACAGGGGAGTCGGGCGGCTACACCTTC.

The rearrangement links TRBV4-1 to TRBJ2-6; 8 nucleotides line up with TRBD1. The CDR3 sequence is 16 residues long. V shed 2 bases and J 2 bases; nucleotides not matched to a gene: 2. CDR1 and CDR2 from the germline V gene are MGHRA and YSYEKL. The CDR3 DNA reads TGCGCCAGCAGCCAACAGACAGGGGCTGGGGCCAACGTCCTGACTTTC. It encodes CASSQQTGAGANVLTF.

The CDR3 here is CASSLQANTEAFF. CDR3 coding DNA: TGTGCCAGCAGCTTGCAAGCGAACACTGAAGCTTTCTTT. This sequence joins TRBV7-3 and TRBJ1-1, with D unclear. V was trimmed by 3 bases and J by 1 base, leaving 6 bases between them. CDR1 and CDR2 from the germline V gene are SGHTA and FQGTGA. This CDR3 is 13 amino acids long.

This sequence joins TRBV7-2 and TRBJ2-2; D possibly corresponds to TRBD2 (5 bases). The CDR3 consists of 16 residues. Germline CDR1 reads SGHTA; CDR2 reads FQGNSA. V was cut by 5 bases and J by 0 bases, with 13 bases left in between. The CDR3 nucleotides are TGTGCCAGCAGCCCGCATGGAGGTGCGAACACCGGGGAGCTGTTTTTT. This gives the protein CASSPHGGANTGELFF.

The chain is built from TRBV27 and TRBJ2-7; 9 nucleotides agree with TRBD2. With V trimmed by 6 bases and J by 2 bases, 8 bases remained unmatched. This CDR3 has 15 residues. The V gene's germline CDR1 is MNHEY and CDR2 SMNVEV (reference sequence). The CDR3: CASRPWTSATYEQYF. CDR3 DNA sequence: TGTGCCAGCAGACCCTGGACTAGCGCTACCTACGAGCAGTACTTC.

The chain is built from TRBV7-9 and TRBJ1-1; maybe TRBD1 (5 bases). This CDR3 is 12 amino acids long. The V and J ends lost 6 bases and 3 bases respectively, with 8 bases between them. From germline, CDR1 is SEHNR and CDR2 FQNEAQ (reference sequence). This CDR3 is CASRPRDTEAFF. The CDR3 region has the DNA TGTGCCAGCAGGCCCAGGGACACTGAAGCTTTCTTT.

The chain combines TRBV7-2 with TRBJ1-1; D remains unclear. Trimming left V 6 bases short and J 7 bases short, with 15 bases between. The CDR3 consists of 13 residues. Germline V gives CDR1 SGHTA, CDR2 FQGNSA. The CDR3 sequence is CASSRYLGGEAFF. CDR3 in DNA: TGTGCCAGCAGTCGCTACCTCGGAGGTGAAGCTTTCTTT.

The V gene is TRBV18, the J gene TRBJ2-1, with TRBD2 matching over 11 bases. This CDR3 has 16 amino acids. Germline CDR1 reads KGHSH; CDR2 reads LQKENI. The trim removed 3 bases at V and 12 bases at J, leaving 13 bases unmatched. CDR3 in amino acids: CASSPSGVAGGVRQFF. CDR3 coding DNA: TGTGCCAGCTCACCCTCCGGGGTAGCGGGAGGGGTTCGGCAGTTCTTC.

This sequence joins TRBV19 and TRBJ1-1; tentative D call: TRBD1 (6 bases). The CDR3 spans 11 residues. Trimming took off 9 bases at V and 7 bases at J, with 12 bases between the two ends. Germline loops: CDR1 LNHDA, CDR2 SQIVND (reference sequence). CDR3 amino acids: CASYTGLEAFF. As DNA, the CDR3 is TGTGCCAGCTACACAGGGCTTGAAGCTTTCTTT.

The rearrangement uses TRBV19 and TRBJ2-2, with D possibly TRBD1 on 5 matching bases. V was clipped by 6 bases and J by 1 base, with 15 bases between them. The CDR3 extends over 16 amino acids. The germline gives CDR1 LNHDA, CDR2 SQIVND (reference sequence). CDR3 bases: TGTGCCAGTAGAGGCGGTAGGACACTGAACACCGGGGAGCTGTTTTTT. Amino acid sequence: CASRGGRTLNTGELFF.

The chain is built from TRBV6-5 and TRBJ2-7; no firm D call. The V gene's germline CDR1 is MNHEY and CDR2 SVGAGI. V shed 7 bases and J shed 2 bases, with 15 bases lying between them. CDR3 length equals 14 residues. DNA for the CDR3: TGTGCCAGCATCCAAGCAGGCCGACCCTACGAGCAGTACTTC. This sequence encodes CASIQAGRPYEQYF.

The chain combines TRBV6-2 or TRBV6-3 with TRBJ1-5; D is possibly TRBD1 (5 bases). This CDR3 is built from 14 residues. Per germline, CDR1 MNHEY and CDR2 SVGEGT. The V end lost 4 bases, the J end lost 6 bases, and 13 bases lay between the germline ends. CDR3 loop: CASSLSGRTQPQHF. CDR3 in DNA: TGTGCCAGCAGTTTATCAGGGAGGACTCAGCCCCAGCATTTT.

J is TRBJ1-5 and V is TRBV4-1; TRBD1 agrees at 11 bases. After removal of 4 bases from V and 6 bases from J, the junction contained 5 bases not matched to a gene. The CDR3 runs to 15 residues. Per the germline V gene, CDR1 is MGHRA and CDR2 is YSYEKL. CDR3 DNA: TGCGCCAGCAGCCTGGGACAGGGGGGGTCTCAGCCCCAGCATTTT. Amino acids: CASSLGQGGSQPQHF.

The V gene is TRBV4-3, the J gene TRBJ2-7; 10 positions match TRBD2. V trimming: 0 bases; J trimming: 0 bases; junction bases outside the gene matches: 5. The CDR3 length is 17 residues. Germline CDR1 and CDR2: LGHNA and YSLEER. The CDR3 DNA follows: TGCGCCAGCAGCCAAGAACTAGCGGGGACCCTCTCCTACGAGCAGTACTTC. Translation gives CASSQELAGTLSYEQYF.

This clone came up once. Other DNA sequences in the sample encode the same CDR3. This chain joins TRBV7-2 and TRBJ2-7; D possibly corresponds to TRBD1 (6 bases). Per germline, CDR1 SGHTA and CDR2 FQGNSA. The CDR3 consists of 12 residues. V shed 5 bases and J shed 3 bases, with 8 bases lying between them. CDR3 loop: CASSLQGYEQYF. CDR3 nucleotides: TGTGCCAGCAGCCTACAGGGCTACGAGCAGTACTTC.

V gene TRBV18 combines with J gene TRBJ1-2; D not certain. V lost 6 bases to trimming and J lost 3 bases, with 11 bases between them. The CDR3 is made up of 13 amino acids. Germline values: CDR1 KGHSH, CDR2 LQKENI. This chain's CDR3 is CASSPGGDYGYTF. The DNA of the CDR3 is TGTGCCAGCTCTCCCGGCGGGGACTATGGCTACACCTTC.

V usage is TRBV7-7 and J usage is TRBJ2-3, with 12 bases aligning to TRBD1. V shed 4 bases and J 4 bases; nucleotides not matched to a gene: 15. Germline CDR1 is SSHAT and CDR2 is FNYEAQ (reference sequence). The CDR3 is 19 residues long. CDR3 nucleotide sequence: TGTGCCAGCAGCTCGGGGACAGGGGGCGTTTCCACTAGCTCAGATACGCAGTATTTT. Its protein is CASSSGTGGVSTSSDTQYF.

The chain joins TRBV7-2 to TRBJ1-1; possible D gene TRBD1, 6 bases. CDR1 is SGHTA and CDR2 is FQGNSA in the germline V gene. This CDR3 has 13 amino acids. Trimming removed 11 bases from V and 0 bases from J, with 13 bases in between. CDR3 residues: CAGQQGVNTEAFF. In DNA, the CDR3 is TGTGCCGGCCAACAGGGCGTGAACACTGAAGCTTTCTTT.

There are a few counts of this clone. The chain joins TRBV6-5 to TRBJ1-1; the D gene is possibly TRBD1 (6 bases). V lost 8 bases, J lost 0 bases, and 16 bases lay in between. CDR3 length: 15 residues. Germline-derived CDR1 and CDR2 are MNHEY and SVGAGI. CDR3 protein: CASSLVGGLNTEAFF. The DNA for the CDR3 is TGTGCCAGCTCCTTAGTTGGGGGCCTGAACACTGAAGCTTTCTTT.

The CDR3 DNA reads as TGTGCCAGCAGCCGGAGTTCGACAGGCGATTACGAGCAGTACTTC. This codes for CASSRSSTGDYEQYF. The chain joins TRBV5-5 to TRBJ2-7; D is possibly TRBD1 (6 bases). Germline CDR1 is SGHKS and CDR2 is YYEKEE (reference sequence). V was pared by 4 bases and J by 4 bases, with 18 bases between. This CDR3 contains 15 residues.